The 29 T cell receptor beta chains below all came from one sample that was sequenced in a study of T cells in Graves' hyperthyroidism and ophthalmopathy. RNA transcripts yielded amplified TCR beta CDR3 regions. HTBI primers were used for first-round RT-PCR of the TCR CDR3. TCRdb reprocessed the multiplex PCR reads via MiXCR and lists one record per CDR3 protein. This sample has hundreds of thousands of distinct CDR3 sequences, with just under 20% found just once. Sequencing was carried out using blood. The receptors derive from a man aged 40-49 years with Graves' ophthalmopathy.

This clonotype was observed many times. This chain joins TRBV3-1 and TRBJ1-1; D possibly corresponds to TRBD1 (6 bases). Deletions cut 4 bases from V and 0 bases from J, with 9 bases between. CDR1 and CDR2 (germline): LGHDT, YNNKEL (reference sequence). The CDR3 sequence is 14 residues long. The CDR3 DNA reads TGTGCCAGCAGCCCAGGGGTGATGAACACTGAAGCTTTCTTT. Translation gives CASSPGVMNTEAFF.

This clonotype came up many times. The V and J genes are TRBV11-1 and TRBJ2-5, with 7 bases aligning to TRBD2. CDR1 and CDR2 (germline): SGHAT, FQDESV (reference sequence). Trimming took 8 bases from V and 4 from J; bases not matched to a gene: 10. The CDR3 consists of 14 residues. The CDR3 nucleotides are TGTGCCAGCTCCAGCCTGACTAGCCCAGAGACCCAGTACTTC. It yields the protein CASSSLTSPETQYF.

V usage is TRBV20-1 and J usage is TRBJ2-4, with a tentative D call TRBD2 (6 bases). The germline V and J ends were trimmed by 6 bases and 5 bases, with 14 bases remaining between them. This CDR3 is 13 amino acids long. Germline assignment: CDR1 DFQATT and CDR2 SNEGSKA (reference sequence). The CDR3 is CSAERRGENIQYF. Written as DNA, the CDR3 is TGCAGTGCCGAGCGGCGGGGAGAAAACATTCAGTACTTC.

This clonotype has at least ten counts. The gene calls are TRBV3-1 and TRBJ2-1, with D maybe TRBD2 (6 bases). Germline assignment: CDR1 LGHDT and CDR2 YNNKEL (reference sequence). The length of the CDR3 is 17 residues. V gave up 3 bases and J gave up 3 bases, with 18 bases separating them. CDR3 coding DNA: TGTGCCAGCAGCCACCCCAAAACCGGGACTTACTACAATGAGCAGTTCTTC. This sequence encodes CASSHPKTGTYYNEQFF.

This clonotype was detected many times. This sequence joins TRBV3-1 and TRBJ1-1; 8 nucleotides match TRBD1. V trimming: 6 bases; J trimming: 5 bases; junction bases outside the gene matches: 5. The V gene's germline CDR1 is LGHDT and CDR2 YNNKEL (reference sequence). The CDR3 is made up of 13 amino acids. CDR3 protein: CASSQGARTEAFF. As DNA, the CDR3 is TGTGCCAGCAGTCAGGGGGCGAGGACTGAAGCTTTCTTT.

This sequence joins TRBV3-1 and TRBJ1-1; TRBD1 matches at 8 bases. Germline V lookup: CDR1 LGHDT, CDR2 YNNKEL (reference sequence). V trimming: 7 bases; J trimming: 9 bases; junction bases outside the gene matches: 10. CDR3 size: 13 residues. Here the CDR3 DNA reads TGTGCCAGCAAACCGGGACAGGCTCCCCAAGCTTTCTTT. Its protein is CASKPGQAPQAFF.

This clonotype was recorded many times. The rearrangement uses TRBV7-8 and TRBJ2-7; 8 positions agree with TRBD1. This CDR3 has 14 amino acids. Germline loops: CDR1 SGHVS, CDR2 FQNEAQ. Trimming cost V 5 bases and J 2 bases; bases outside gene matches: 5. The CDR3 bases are TGTGCCAGCAGCGTAGACAGGGGCGCCTACGAGCAGTACTTC. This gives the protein CASSVDRGAYEQYF.

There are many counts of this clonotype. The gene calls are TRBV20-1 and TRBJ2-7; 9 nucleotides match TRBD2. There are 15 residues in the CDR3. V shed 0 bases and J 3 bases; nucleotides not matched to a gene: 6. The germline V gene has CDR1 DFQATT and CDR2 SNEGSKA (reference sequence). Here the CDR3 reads CSARERGRAVYEQYF. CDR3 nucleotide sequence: TGCAGTGCTAGAGAACGCGGGAGGGCCGTCTACGAGCAGTACTTC.

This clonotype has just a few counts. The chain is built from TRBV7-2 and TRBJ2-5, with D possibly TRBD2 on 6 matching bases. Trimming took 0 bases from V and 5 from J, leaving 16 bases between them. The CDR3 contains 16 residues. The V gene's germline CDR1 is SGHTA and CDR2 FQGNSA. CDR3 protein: CASSLARRGASETQYF. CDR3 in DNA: TGTGCCAGCAGCTTAGCGAGGCGCGGGGCCTCTGAGACCCAGTACTTC. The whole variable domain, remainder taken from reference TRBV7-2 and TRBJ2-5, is GAGVSQSPSNKVTEKGKDVELRCDPISGHTALYWYRQSLGQGLEFLIYFQGNSAPDKSGLPSDRFSAERTGGSVSTLTIQRTQQEDSAVYLCASSLARRGASETQYFGPGTRLLVL.

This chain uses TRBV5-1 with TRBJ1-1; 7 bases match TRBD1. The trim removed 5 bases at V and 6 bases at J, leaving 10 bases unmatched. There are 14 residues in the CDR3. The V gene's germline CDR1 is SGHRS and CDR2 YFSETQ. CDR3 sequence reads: CASSGARGVAEAFF. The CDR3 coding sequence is TGCGCCAGCAGTGGGGCCAGGGGGGTGGCTGAAGCTTTCTTT.

CDR3 DNA sequence: TGCGCCAGCAGCCATGAAGCGGGAGAAGCAGATACGCAGTATTTT. Translation gives CASSHEAGEADTQYF. V usage is TRBV4-3 and J usage is TRBJ2-3, with 8 bases lining up with TRBD2. Germline CDR1 is LGHNA and CDR2 is YSLEER. The CDR3 is 15 residues long. With 3 bases clipped from V and 4 bases from J, the junction kept 6 bases outside the gene matches.

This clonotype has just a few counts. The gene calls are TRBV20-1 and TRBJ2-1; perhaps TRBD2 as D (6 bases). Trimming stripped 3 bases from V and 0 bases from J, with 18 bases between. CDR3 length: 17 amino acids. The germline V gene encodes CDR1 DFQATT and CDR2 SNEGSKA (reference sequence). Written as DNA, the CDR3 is TGCAGTGCTAGGGGCACGGTGGGGGGAAGCTCCTACAATGAGCAGTTCTTC. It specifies CSARGTVGGSSYNEQFF.

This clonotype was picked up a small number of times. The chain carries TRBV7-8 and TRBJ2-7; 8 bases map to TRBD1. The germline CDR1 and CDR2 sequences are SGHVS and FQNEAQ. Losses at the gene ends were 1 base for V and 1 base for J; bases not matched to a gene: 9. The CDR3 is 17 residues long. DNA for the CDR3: TGTGCCAGCAGCTTAGACGTACGGACAGGGCCTTCCTACGAGCAGTACTTC. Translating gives CASSLDVRTGPSYEQYF.

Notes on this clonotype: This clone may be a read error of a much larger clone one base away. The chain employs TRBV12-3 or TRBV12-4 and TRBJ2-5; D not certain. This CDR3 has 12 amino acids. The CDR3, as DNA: TGTGCCAGCAGGTTAGGCCAGCCCGGACAGTACTTC. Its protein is CASRLGQPGQYF.

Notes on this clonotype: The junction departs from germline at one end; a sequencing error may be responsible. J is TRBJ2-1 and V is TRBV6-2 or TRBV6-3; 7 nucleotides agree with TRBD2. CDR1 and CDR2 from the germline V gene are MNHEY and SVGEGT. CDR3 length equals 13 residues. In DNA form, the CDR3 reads TGTGCCAGCAGTAACTCGGGAGCGGGGGAGCAGTTCTTC. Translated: CASSNSGAGEQFF.

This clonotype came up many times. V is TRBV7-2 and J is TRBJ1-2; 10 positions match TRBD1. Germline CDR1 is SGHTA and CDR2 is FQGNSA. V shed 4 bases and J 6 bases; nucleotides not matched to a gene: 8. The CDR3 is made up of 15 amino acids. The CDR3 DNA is TGTGCCAGCAGCTCCATTCTCGGACAGGGGGATGGCTACACCTTC. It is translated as CASSSILGQGDGYTF. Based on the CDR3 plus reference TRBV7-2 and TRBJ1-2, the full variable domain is GAGVSQSPSNKVTEKGKDVELRCDPISGHTALYWYRQSLGQGLEFLIYFQGNSAPDKSGLPSDRFSAERTGGSVSTLTIQRTQQEDSAVYLCASSSILGQGDGYTFGSGTRLTVV.

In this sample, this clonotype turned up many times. The CDR3 reads CASSLTGFEQYF. As DNA, the CDR3 is TGTGCCAGCAGCCTTACAGGGTTCGAGCAGTACTTC. The rearrangement joins TRBV11-2 to TRBJ2-7; D is perhaps TRBD1 (6 bases). The CDR3 has 12 amino acids. V gave up 5 bases and J gave up 6 bases, with 11 bases separating them. CDR1 is SGHAT and CDR2 is FQNNGV in the germline V gene.

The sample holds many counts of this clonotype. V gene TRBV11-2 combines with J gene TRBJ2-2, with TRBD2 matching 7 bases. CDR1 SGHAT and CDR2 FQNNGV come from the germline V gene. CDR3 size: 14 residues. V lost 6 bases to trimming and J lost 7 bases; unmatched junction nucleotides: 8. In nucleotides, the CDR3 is TGTGCCAGCAGGTTGAGCGGGGATGGCGGGGAGCTGTTTTTT. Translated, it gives CASRLSGDGGELFF.

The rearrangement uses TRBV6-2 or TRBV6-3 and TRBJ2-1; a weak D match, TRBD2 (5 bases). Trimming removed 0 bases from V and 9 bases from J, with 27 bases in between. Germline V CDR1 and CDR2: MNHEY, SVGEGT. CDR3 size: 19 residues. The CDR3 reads CASSYSLSAASLPQAEQFF. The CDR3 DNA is TGTGCCAGCAGTTACTCCCTCTCTGCGGCTAGCCTACCTCAGGCTGAGCAGTTCTTC.

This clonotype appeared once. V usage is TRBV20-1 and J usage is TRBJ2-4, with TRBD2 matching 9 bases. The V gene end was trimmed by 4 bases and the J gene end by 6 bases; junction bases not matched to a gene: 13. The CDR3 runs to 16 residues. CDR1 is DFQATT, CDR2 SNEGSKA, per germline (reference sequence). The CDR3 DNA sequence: TGCAGTGCTACGCCTATAGCGGGAGAAGAGGCAAACATTCAGTACTTC. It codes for CSATPIAGEEANIQYF.

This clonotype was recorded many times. The CDR3 is CASSLTSGTYYSTDTQYF. The CDR3 DNA sequence: TGTGCCAGCAGTCTGACTAGCGGCACCTACTATTCCACAGATACGCAGTATTTT. The J gene is TRBJ2-3, the V gene TRBV12-3 or TRBV12-4; 9 nucleotides line up with TRBD2. With 5 bases clipped from V and 2 bases from J, the junction kept 14 bases outside the gene matches. The CDR3 extends over 18 amino acids.

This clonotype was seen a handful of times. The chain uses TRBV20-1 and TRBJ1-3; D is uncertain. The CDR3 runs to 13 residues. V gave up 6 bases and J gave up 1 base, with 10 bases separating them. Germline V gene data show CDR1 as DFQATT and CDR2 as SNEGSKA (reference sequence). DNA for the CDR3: TGCAGTGCCCGGCAGATATCTGGAAACACCATATATTTT. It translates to CSARQISGNTIYF.

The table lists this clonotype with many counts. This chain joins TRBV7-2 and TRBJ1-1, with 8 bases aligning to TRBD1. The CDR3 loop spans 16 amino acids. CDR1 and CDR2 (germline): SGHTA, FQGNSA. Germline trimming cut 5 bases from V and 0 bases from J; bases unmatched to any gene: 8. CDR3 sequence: CASSPTTGVLNTEAFF. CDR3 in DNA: TGTGCCAGCAGCCCAACGACAGGGGTCTTGAACACTGAAGCTTTCTTT. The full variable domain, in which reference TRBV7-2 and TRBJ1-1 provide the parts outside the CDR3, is GAGVSQSPSNKVTEKGKDVELRCDPISGHTALYWYRQSLGQGLEFLIYFQGNSAPDKSGLPSDRFSAERTGGSVSTLTIQRTQQEDSAVYLCASSPTTGVLNTEAFFGQGTRLTVV.

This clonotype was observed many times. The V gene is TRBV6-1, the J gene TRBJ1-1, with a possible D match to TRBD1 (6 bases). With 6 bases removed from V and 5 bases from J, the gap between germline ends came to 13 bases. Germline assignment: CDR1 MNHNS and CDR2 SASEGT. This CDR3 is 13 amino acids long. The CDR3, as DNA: TGTGCCAGCAGCGATAGGGGGGGGACTGAAGCTTTCTTT. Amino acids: CASSDRGGTEAFF.

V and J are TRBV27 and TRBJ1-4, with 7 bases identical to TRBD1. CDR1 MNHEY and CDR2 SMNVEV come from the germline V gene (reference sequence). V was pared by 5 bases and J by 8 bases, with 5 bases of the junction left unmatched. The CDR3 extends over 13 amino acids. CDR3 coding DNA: TGTGCCAGCAGTCCGACAGGGTACGAAAAACTGTTTTTT. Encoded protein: CASSPTGYEKLFF.

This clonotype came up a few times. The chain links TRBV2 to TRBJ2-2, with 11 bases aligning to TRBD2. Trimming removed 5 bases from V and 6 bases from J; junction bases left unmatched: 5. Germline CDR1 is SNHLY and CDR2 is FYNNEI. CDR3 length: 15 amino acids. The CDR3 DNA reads TGTGCCAGCAGTCCGACTAGCGGGGTCGCCGGGGAGCTGTTTTTT. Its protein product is CASSPTSGVAGELFF.

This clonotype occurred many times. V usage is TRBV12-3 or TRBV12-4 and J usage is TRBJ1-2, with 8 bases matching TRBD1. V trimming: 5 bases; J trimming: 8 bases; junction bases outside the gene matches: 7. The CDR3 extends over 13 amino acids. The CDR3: CASSVDRVGGYTF. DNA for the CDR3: TGTGCCAGCAGTGTGGACAGGGTCGGGGGCTACACCTTC.

The CDR3 here is CASSQARDRGDAGELFF. As DNA, the CDR3 is TGCGCCAGCAGCCAAGCCCGGGACAGGGGTGATGCCGGGGAGCTGTTTTTT. V and J are TRBV4-1 and TRBJ2-2; 10 bases line up with TRBD1. With V trimmed by 1 base and J by 6 bases, 8 bases remained unmatched. The CDR3 runs 17 residues. Germline V gives CDR1 MGHRA, CDR2 YSYEKL.

CDR3 DNA: TGTGCCTGTGACAGGGGGCCCACCGGGGAGCTGTTTTTT. It is translated as CACDRGPTGELFF. J is TRBJ2-2 and V is TRBV30, with 10 bases aligning to TRBD1. Germline lookup yields CDR1 GTSNPN and CDR2 SVGIG (reference sequence). With 6 bases clipped from V and 4 bases from J, the junction kept 2 bases outside the gene matches. This CDR3 comprises 13 residues.